The 20 T cell receptor beta chains below come from one sample, sequenced in a study of neurological immune-mediated disorders. Using its own MiXCR run on the 5' RACE reads, TCRdb lists one record per CDR3 protein. The profile shows fewer than 60,000 distinct CDR3 sequences, roughly 3.8% of them singletons. Specimen: PBMCs. The origin of the receptors is a man between 60 and 70 years old with multiple sclerosis.

This clonotype was seen many times. The rearrangement uses TRBV7-2 and TRBJ2-1, with D perhaps TRBD2 (6 bases). Trimming took 7 bases from V and 8 from J, leaving 12 bases between them. Looked up from germline, CDR1 is SGHTA and CDR2 is FQGNSA. The CDR3 loop spans 12 amino acids. The CDR3 DNA reads as TGTGCCAGCAAACGGAGGGACCATGAGCAGTTCTTC. Translating gives CASKRRDHEQFF.

This clonotype has ten or more counts. The V call is TRBV5-1, the J call TRBJ2-1, with TRBD2 matching 14 bases. This CDR3 has 15 residues. From germline, CDR1 is SGHRS and CDR2 YFSETQ. With 5 bases clipped from V and 6 bases from J, the junction kept 4 bases outside the gene matches. The CDR3 here is CASSAGTSGSNEQFF. In DNA form, the CDR3 reads TGCGCCAGCAGTGCCGGGACTAGCGGGAGCAATGAGCAGTTCTTC.

The table lists this clonotype with many counts. This chain uses TRBV5-1 with TRBJ2-3; D remains unclear. CDR3 size: 15 residues. CDR1 is SGHRS and CDR2 is YFSETQ in the germline V gene. With 4 bases removed from V and 4 bases from J, the gap between germline ends came to 16 bases. CDR3 amino acids: CASSLLGTSADTQYF. The CDR3, as DNA: TGCGCCAGCAGCCTCCTAGGCACAAGCGCAGATACGCAGTATTTT.

This clonotype was counted at least ten times. The chain is built from TRBV20-1 and TRBJ2-1; TRBD2 matches at 10 bases. CDR1 is DFQATT, CDR2 SNEGSKA, per germline (reference sequence). Unmatched junction bases numbered 3, after V lost 6 bases and J lost 1 base. The CDR3 totals 14 residues. The CDR3 DNA is TGCAGTGCCGAGCGGGAGGGGTCCTACAATGAGCAGTTCTTC. Amino acid sequence: CSAEREGSYNEQFF.

This clonotype was seen repeatedly, ten times or more. The chain couples TRBV20-1 to TRBJ2-2, with TRBD2 matching over 10 bases. CDR1 is DFQATT and CDR2 is SNEGSKA in the germline V gene (reference sequence). The CDR3 runs 18 residues. Losses at the gene ends were 2 bases for V and 2 bases for J; bases not matched to a gene: 11. The CDR3 nucleotides are TGCAGTGCTAGAAGTATTAGCGGGGGGAAATTAAACACCGGGGAGCTGTTTTTT. Protein product: CSARSISGGKLNTGELFF.

Many counts were recorded for this clonotype. The chain couples TRBV5-6 to TRBJ2-7; TRBD1 matches at 9 bases. The J segment lost 3 bases and the V segment lost 5 bases, leaving 9 bases of the junction unmatched. This CDR3 has 15 amino acids. CDR1 and CDR2 from the germline V gene are SGHDT and YYEEEE. The CDR3 here is CASSRTGEFYYEQYF. CDR3 nucleotides: TGTGCCAGCAGTAGGACAGGGGAGTTCTACTACGAGCAGTACTTC.

This clonotype was found a few times. The J gene is TRBJ2-4, the V gene TRBV7-2; 16 nucleotides agree with TRBD2. CDR3 length: 19 residues. Germline CDR1 reads SGHTA; CDR2 reads FQGNSA. After removal of 4 bases from V and 0 bases from J, the junction contained 6 bases not matched to a gene. In DNA, the CDR3 is TGTGCCAGCAGCTGGGGACTAGCGGGAGGGATGCTAGCCAAAAACATTCAGTACTTC. Amino acid sequence: CASSWGLAGGMLAKNIQYF.

This clonotype was observed at least ten times. V usage is TRBV20-1 and J usage is TRBJ2-7; D is possibly TRBD1 (6 bases). Germline V gene data show CDR1 as DFQATT and CDR2 as SNEGSKA (reference sequence). The CDR3 loop spans 17 amino acids. V lost 7 bases to trimming and J lost 2 bases, with 27 bases between them. The CDR3 DNA is TGCAGTGTTAAAAACCCCCTTGACAGGATTACAACCTACGAGCAGTACTTC. Protein: CSVKNPLDRITTYEQYF.

The sample holds many counts of this clonotype. V usage is TRBV5-5 and J usage is TRBJ2-7; 9 bases match TRBD1. Germline lookup yields CDR1 SGHKS and CDR2 YYEKEE (reference sequence). This CDR3 has 15 residues. V lost 3 bases and J lost 1; bases outside the gene matches: 5. CDR3 bases: TGTGCCAGCAGCTCATCCGGGACAGGGTCCTACGAGCAGTACTTC. It specifies CASSSSGTGSYEQYF.

This rearrangement joins TRBV7-9 to TRBJ1-6, with 8 bases lining up with TRBD1. The CDR3 has 15 amino acids. Germline assignment: CDR1 SEHNR and CDR2 FQNEAQ (reference sequence). J lost 10 bases, V lost 5 bases, and 10 bases had no gene match. The chain's CDR3 is CASSPSGTGSSPLHF. For the CDR3, the DNA is TGTGCCAGCAGCCCCTCAGGGACAGGCTCCTCACCCCTCCACTTT.

Many counts were recorded for this clonotype. This chain links TRBV18 with TRBJ2-3, with D unresolved. Germline CDR1 reads KGHSH; CDR2 reads LQKENI. The CDR3 extends over 11 amino acids. V shed 6 bases and J shed 4 bases, with 5 bases lying between them. In nucleotides, the CDR3 is TGTGCCAGCTCGCAGCCAGATACGCAGTATTTT. Translating gives CASSQPDTQYF.

This clonotype appeared many times. The CDR3 DNA sequence: TGTGCCACCAGTGATCCTTTCGGGAAAGCTTTCTTT. Protein sequence: CATSDPFGKAFF. The chain recombines TRBV24-1 with TRBJ1-1, with D uncertain. This CDR3 has 12 amino acids. The V and J ends lost 3 bases and 9 bases respectively, with 10 bases between them. The germline CDR1 and CDR2 sequences are KGHDR and SFDVKD.

The V gene is TRBV5-1, the J gene TRBJ2-2, with D possibly TRBD2 on 7 matching bases. V was clipped by 5 bases and J by 4 bases, with 18 bases between them. Germline assignment: CDR1 SGHRS and CDR2 YFSETQ. This CDR3 is built from 16 residues. This CDR3 is CASSLRAGAATGELFF. The CDR3 DNA sequence: TGCGCCAGCAGTTTACGTGCGGGGGCCGCCACCGGGGAGCTGTTTTTT. Full variable domain (rest looked up from reference TRBV5-1 and TRBJ2-2): KAGVTQTPRYLIKTRGQQVTLSCSPISGHRSVSWYQQTPGQGLQFLFEYFSETQRNKGNFPGRFSGRQFSNSRSEMNVSTLELGDSALYLCASSLRAGAATGELFFGEGSRLTVL.

The chain recombines TRBV5-1 with TRBJ1-1; D uncertain. This CDR3 is 14 amino acids long. The V end was cut by 1 base, the J end by 6 bases, with 13 bases between. Germline CDR1 and CDR2: SGHRS and YFSETQ. The CDR3 spells CASSLSMGKAEAFF. For the CDR3, the DNA is TGCGCCAGCAGCTTGTCTATGGGGAAGGCTGAAGCTTTCTTT.

This clonotype was counted at least ten times. The chain recombines TRBV15 with TRBJ2-2, with 11 nucleotides matching TRBD2. Trimming took 0 bases from V and 0 from J; bases not matched to a gene: 15. This CDR3 region has 22 residues. The V gene's germline CDR1 is LNHNV and CDR2 YYDKDF (reference sequence). Written as DNA, the CDR3 is TGTGCCACCAGCAGAGACTTAGTGGGGACTAGCGGCCTAAACACGAACACCGGGGAGCTGTTTTTT. This gives the protein CATSRDLVGTSGLNTNTGELFF.

This clonotype was counted between two and nine times. This chain joins TRBV7-6 and TRBJ2-5; 8 nucleotides align to TRBD2. The CDR3 totals 14 residues. Losses at the gene ends were 7 bases for V and 4 bases for J; bases not matched to a gene: 8. Germline V gene sequence: CDR1 SGHVS, CDR2 FNYEAQ. CDR3 coding DNA: TGTGCCAGCACGCCTGTGCGGGGGGTAGAGACCCAGTACTTC. Amino acids: CASTPVRGVETQYF.

The chain carries TRBV18 and TRBJ1-6; D remains ambiguous. The germline V gene encodes CDR1 KGHSH and CDR2 LQKENI. The CDR3 is 14 amino acids. Trimming took off 1 base at V and 7 bases at J, with 8 bases between the two ends. The CDR3 DNA is TGTGCCAGCTCACCACGCGGCGGGAATTCACCCCTCCACTTT. Protein product: CASSPRGGNSPLHF.

This clonotype was recorded at least ten times. V gene TRBV20-1 combines with J gene TRBJ2-1; D is perhaps TRBD1 or TRBD2 (5 bases each). This CDR3 region has 12 residues. Germline CDR1 and CDR2: DFQATT and SNEGSKA (reference sequence). The CDR3 DNA reads as TGCAGCTGGGTATTATGGGGGATTGAGCAGTTCTTC. It codes for CSWVLWGIEQFF.

This clonotype has at least ten counts. The chain is built from TRBV6-5 and TRBJ2-7, with D possibly TRBD1 on 6 matching bases. The germline CDR1 and CDR2 sequences are MNHEY and SVGAGI. With 6 bases removed from V and 9 bases from J, the gap between germline ends came to 15 bases. The CDR3 sequence is 12 residues long. CDR3 bases: TGTGCCAGCAGGTCCAGGGGCTGGGGGCAGTACTTC. Residues: CASRSRGWGQYF.

The chain has TRBV6-5 and TRBJ2-2; D gene ambiguous. V was cut by 7 bases and J by 1 base, with 7 bases left in between. From germline, CDR1 is MNHEY and CDR2 SVGAGI. The CDR3 contains 13 residues. The CDR3, as DNA: TGTGCCAGCACCGGCAGGAACACCGGGGAGCTGTTTTTT. Protein: CASTGRNTGELFF.